This T cell receptor beta chain was retrieved from a study of T cell repertoires in cytomegalovirus infection. Across the whole study: An indication of both CMV infection and matching HLA type came from public TCR beta signatures.

MiXCR, run by TCRdb on the reads, gives a single entry per CDR3 protein. The repertoire consists of some 150,000 distinct CDR3 sequences, with about 6.5% occurring once and the leading ten covering around 17%. Details on this clonotype: The antigen is unknown.

The V end lost 0 bases, the J end lost 6 bases, and 14 bases lay between the germline ends. The germline V gene encodes CDR1 LGHNA and CDR2 YSLEER. The CDR3 has 15 residues. Study-wide points: The ex vivo response was dominated by HLA-C-restricted CMV-specific TCR beta clonotypes. Summed frequency of shared TCR beta families picked out CMV carriers who also had the relevant HLA.

The genes are TRBV4-3 and TRBJ2-5, with D perhaps matching TRBD2 (5 bases). What was sequenced was PBMCs. The sequence came from a human donor in good health (CMV status not recorded). Some clones in this sample may be carry-over from other donors' samples. The CDR3 bases are TGCGCCAGCAGCCAAGATTGGAGGCCCGGGAAGACCCAGTACTTC. Protein product: CASSQDWRPGKTQYF.